This T cell receptor (beta chain) was observed in a study of blood T cell repertoires in COVID-19. CDR1 MDHEN and CDR2 SYDVKM come from the germline V gene. CDR3 size: 16 residues. V was cut by 4 bases and J by 0 bases, with 15 bases left in between. This table comes from immunoSEQ multiplex PCR, and its TCRdb copy is limited to in-frame clones, with some not included. There are some 350,000 clones in the sample; over 70% occur only once, and less than 5.5% lies in the top ten. All recovered Cohort 3 donors got two negative PCRs, got clearance, or saw symptom resolution. The sequence derives from a young man who had recovered from COVID-19. The rearrangement uses TRBV28 and TRBJ2-5, with D tentatively TRBD1 (6 bases). The sample consisted of PBMCs or T cells enriched from blood (not recorded which). For the CDR3, the DNA is TGTGCCAGCAGTTCGCCATTCCGGGACAACCAAGAGACCCAGTACTTC. It yields the protein CASSSPFRDNQETQYF.